This T cell receptor beta chain stems from a study of T cell responses to AZD1222 COVID-19 vaccine. Only in-frame clones appear in the TCRdb table, and some are missing; sequencing was by immunoSEQ multiplex PCR. There are some 79,000 clones in the sample; over 75% occur only once, and roughly an eighth lies in the top ten. This CDR3 region has 12 residues. V lost 8 bases and J 10 bases, leaving 17 bases between the germline ends. This clone was seen only once. The sequence was obtained from an adult who received the AZD1222 COVID-19 vaccine. The sequencing here drew on peripheral blood, taken 28 days after the second AZD1222 dose. The chain links TRBV12-3 or TRBV12-4 to TRBJ1-1; perhaps TRBD1 as D (6 bases). The CDR3 DNA sequence: TGTGCCAGCCGCGAACCCGCAGGGGCAGCTTTCTTT. Amino acid sequence: CASREPAGAAFF.